A selection of T cell receptor beta chains follows, all from one sample in a study of a mutant IDH1 vaccine in newly diagnosed glioma. Sequencing was performed with immunoSEQ multiplex PCR; in TCRdb, only in-frame clones are kept and a portion is missing. The sample holds tens of thousands of clones; about nine tenths are singletons and the top ten take about 1.3%. No antigen has been identified for these receptors. Material: PBMCs, obtained from a glioma patient whose treatment included an IDH1 peptide vaccine. These receptors all come from a middle-aged man with glioma. The CDR3 runs from the conserved cysteine through the conserved F or W. A D gene is named only where the DNA matches it firmly. Clone size, where shown, is once, few, many, or a class for clones that have expanded.

d_call	v_call	j_call	clone_size	cdr3_nt	cdr3_aa
.	TRBV10-3	TRBJ2-7	once	TGTGCCATCAGTGAGTCTGATAGTGAGGCCTACGAGCAGTACTTC	CAISESDSEAYEQYF
.	TRBV20-1	TRBJ2-3	.	TGCAGCGAACTCAGCACAGATACGCAGTATTTT	CSELSTDTQYF
.	TRBV13	TRBJ2-7	.	TGTGCCAGCAGCTTAGGCGGCCGCAGGGCCTACGAGCAGTACTTC	CASSLGGRRAYEQYF
.	TRBV5-1	TRBJ2-2	.	TGCGCCAGCAGCTTGCCGGCGTATTGGCAGGGCATCGGGGAGCTGTTTTTT	CASSLPAYWQGIGELFF
TRBD2	TRBV29-1	TRBJ2-1	.	TGCAGCGGGGGGGGACGGCCAAACAATGAGCAGTTCTTC	CSGGGRPNNEQFF
.	TRBV7-6	TRBJ2-1	once	TGTGCCAGCAGCTTAGTATCGAGGGAGGCGTCCTACAATGAGCAGTTCTTC	CASSLVSREASYNEQFF
TRBD2	TRBV7-8	TRBJ2-3	.	TGTGCCAGCAGCTCCTTTTGGGGGGGAGAAGGCACAGATACGCAGTATTTT	CASSSFWGGEGTDTQYF
.	TRBV7-9	TRBJ2-5	.	TGTGCCAGCAGCTACCTCTCCGGGACAGAGACCCAGTACTTC	CASSYLSGTETQYF
TRBD1	TRBV5-1	TRBJ2-1	.	TGCGCCAGCAGCGCAGACAGGGGCTCCTACAATGAGCAGTTCTTC	CASSADRGSYNEQFF
.	TRBV27	TRBJ2-7	.	TGTGCCAGCAGTTCCCTCTCCAAGGCCGAGCAGTACTTC	CASSSLSKAEQYF
TRBD1	TRBV5-8	TRBJ2-7	.	TGTGCCAGCAGCTACCGGGACAGGGGATTTTACGAGCAGTACTTC	CASSYRDRGFYEQYF
.	TRBV19	TRBJ2-1	.	TGTGCCAGTAGTATAGCAAGTCAGAATGAGCAGTTCTTC	CASSIASQNEQFF
TRBD2	TRBV2	TRBJ2-1	.	TGTGCCAGCGGCTCCGGGGGCTATGCGGGAGGGATGGAGCAGTTCTTC	CASGSGGYAGGMEQFF
.	TRBV5-5	TRBJ2-5	.	TGTGCCAGCAGCTTGAAGGTTCTGCTGTCGGAGACCCAGTACTTC	CASSLKVLLSETQYF